What follows is one T cell receptor beta chain and its context. Its antigen is currently unknown. The table came from immunoSEQ multiplex PCR; TCRdb's copy has only in-frame clones and leaves some out. The data contain over 40,000 clones, over 90% of them singletons. These data come from a study of T cells in tuberculosis. About the study: A South African cohort included IGRA-negative adolescents, latently infected IGRA-positive adolescents and adults with active tuberculosis. Study-level points and caveats: The TCR-beta difference was not significant; alpha differences partly reflected length. Active tuberculosis TCR-alpha repertoires lay closer to GMM-specific TCRs than IGRA-negative controls, suggesting clonal expansion. Samples were chosen by availability of cryopreserved specimens.

V lost 3 bases to trimming and J lost 6 bases; unmatched junction nucleotides: 10. There are 15 residues in the CDR3. Per the germline V gene, CDR1 is MNHEY and CDR2 is SVGAGI. V gene TRBV6-5 combines with J gene TRBJ1-2, with 7 bases identical to TRBD1. The TCR comes from a donor between 5 and 29 years old with latent tuberculosis or without tuberculosis infection. The sequenced sample consisted of PBMCs. CDR3 coding DNA: TGTGCCAGCAGTTATTACGCGCACAGGGGCGATGGCTACACCTTC. As protein: CASSYYAHRGDGYTF.